This T cell receptor (beta chain) is from a study of CD8 T cells in ankylosing spondylitis. Notes on this clonotype: Its antigen is unidentified.

V lost 4 bases and J 4 bases, leaving 15 bases between the germline ends. CDR1 is SGHDT and CDR2 is YYEEEE in the germline V gene. CDR3 length: 15 amino acids. TCRdb reprocessed the 5' RACE reads with MiXCR, giving one entry per CDR3 protein. The sample holds around 440,000 distinct CDR3 sequences, 15% to 20% seen once. Whole-study results and caveats: Among TCR beta sequences, a motif of under ten highly homologous variants appeared characteristic of ankylosing spondylitis blood.

This chain uses TRBV5-6 with TRBJ2-1, with TRBD2 as a possible D gene (5 bases). This sequence was found in a male donor with ankylosing spondylitis. Specimen: blood, either unsorted or a sorted T cell fraction (not recorded which). In DNA form, the CDR3 reads TGTGCCAGCAGCCGCGGACTGGGCGGGTACAATGAGCAGTTCTTC. It is translated as CASSRGLGGYNEQFF.